The T cell receptor beta chain described here comes from a study of control samples from healthy donors and cancer patients. Assay: immunoSEQ multiplex PCR; the TCRdb copy retains only in-frame clones and omits some. The sample includes about 69,000 clones, about 80% seen only once; the top ten take 2.9%. The CDR3 runs 16 residues. The V and J ends lost 1 base and 2 bases respectively, with 14 bases between them. Germline loops: CDR1 MGHRA, CDR2 YSYEKL. The source material was PBMCs. This chain connects TRBV4-1 to TRBJ1-1, with TRBD1 as a possible D gene (6 bases). This receptor was taken from a woman between 50 and 59 years old with lung cancer. The CDR3, as DNA: TGCGCCAGCAGCCAAGCGCCAGGGGACGTAAACACTGAAGCTTTCTTT. The encoded protein is CASSQAPGDVNTEAFF.